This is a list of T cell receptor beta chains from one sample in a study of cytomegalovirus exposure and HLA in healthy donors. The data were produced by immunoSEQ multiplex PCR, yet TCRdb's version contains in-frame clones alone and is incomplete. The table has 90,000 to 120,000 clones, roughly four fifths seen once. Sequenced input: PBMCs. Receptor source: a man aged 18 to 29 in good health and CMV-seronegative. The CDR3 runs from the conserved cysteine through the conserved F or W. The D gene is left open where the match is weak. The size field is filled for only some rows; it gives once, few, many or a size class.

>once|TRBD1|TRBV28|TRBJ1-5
TGTGCCAGCAGTGACCATATGACAGGGTCGGCTAGGACCCAGCATTTT
CASSDHMTGSARTQHF
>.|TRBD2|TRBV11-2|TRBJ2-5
TGTGCCAGCAGCCGAGGACACGGGGGGAGTGGAGAGACCCAGTACTTC
CASSRGHGGSGETQYF
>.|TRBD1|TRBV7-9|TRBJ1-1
TGTGCCAGCAGCTTAGCCGGGACAGTTAGCAAAGCTTTCTTT
CASSLAGTVSKAFF
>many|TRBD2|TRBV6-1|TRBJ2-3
TGTGCCAGCAGTGAGCATGGCGGGGGGGCATTTAGTACGCAGTATTTT
CASSEHGGGAFSTQYF
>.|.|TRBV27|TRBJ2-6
TGTGCCAGCAGTTCAACCGGGACGGGGGTCTACTGGGCCAACGTCCTGACTTTC
CASSSTGTGVYWANVLTF
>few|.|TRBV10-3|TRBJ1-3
TGTGCCATCAGTGCCAGCGACTCTGGAAACACCATATATTTT
CAISASDSGNTIYF
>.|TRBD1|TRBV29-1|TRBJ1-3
TGCAGCGTTAGCCGGGACAGCCAACCCTCTGGAAACACCATATATTTT
CSVSRDSQPSGNTIYF
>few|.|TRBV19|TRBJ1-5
TGTGCCAGTAGTATCGACAGGACCCGGACAGAGCTGCATTTT
CASSIDRTRTELHF
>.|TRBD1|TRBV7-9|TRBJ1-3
TGTGCCAGCAGCTTACCTCCGGGACAGGGGAGCTCTGGAAACACCATATATTTT
CASSLPPGQGSSGNTIYF
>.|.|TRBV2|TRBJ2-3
TGTGCCAGCATACAGGCTAGCACAGATACGCAGTATTTT
CASIQASTDTQYF
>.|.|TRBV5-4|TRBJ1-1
TGTGCCAGCAGCTTGCTCTTCGCCGGGACACTTAAAGCTTTCTTT
CASSLLFAGTLKAFF
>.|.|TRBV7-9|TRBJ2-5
TGTGCCAGCAGCTTAGCGGGGGGGCCTGTGGAGACCCAGTACTTC
CASSLAGGPVETQYF
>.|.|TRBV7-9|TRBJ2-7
TGTGCCAGCAGCGAGAGACCGGGCTTCCGGGACTACGAGCAGTACTTC
CASSERPGFRDYEQYF
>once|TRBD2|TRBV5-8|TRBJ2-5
TGTGCCAGCAGCTTGGGACTAGCGGGTCACCAAGAGACCCAGTACTTC
CASSLGLAGHQETQYF
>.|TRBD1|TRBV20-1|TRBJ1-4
TGCAGTGCCTCCCGAGACAGGGGCCAGTTTTTT
CSASRDRGQFF
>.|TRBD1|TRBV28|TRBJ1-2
TGTGCCAGCAGCCTAGCGGGACAGTTAGATTATGGCTACACCTTC
CASSLAGQLDYGYTF
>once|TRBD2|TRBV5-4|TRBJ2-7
TGTGCCAGCAGCCGGCCGGGGGGCGAGCAGTACTTC
CASSRPGGEQYF
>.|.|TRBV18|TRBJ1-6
TGTGCCAGCTCACCATTAAGAGAGGATTCACCCCTCCACTTT
CASSPLREDSPLHF
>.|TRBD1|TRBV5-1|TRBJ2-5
TGCGCCAGCAGCTTGGGACAGGGACCTCAAGAGACCCAGTACTTC
CASSLGQGPQETQYF
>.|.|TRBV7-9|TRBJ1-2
TGTGCCAGCATCCTCGGTGGGGCCGGCTATGGCTACCCCTTC
CASILGGAGYGYPF
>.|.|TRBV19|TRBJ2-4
TGTGCCAGTAGTAGAAGGAGGGCCTCCAAAAACATTCAGTACTTC
CASSRRRASKNIQYF
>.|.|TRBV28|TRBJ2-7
TGTGCCAGCAGTTGGGCAGAAGGCTCCTACGAGCAGTACTTC
CASSWAEGSYEQYF